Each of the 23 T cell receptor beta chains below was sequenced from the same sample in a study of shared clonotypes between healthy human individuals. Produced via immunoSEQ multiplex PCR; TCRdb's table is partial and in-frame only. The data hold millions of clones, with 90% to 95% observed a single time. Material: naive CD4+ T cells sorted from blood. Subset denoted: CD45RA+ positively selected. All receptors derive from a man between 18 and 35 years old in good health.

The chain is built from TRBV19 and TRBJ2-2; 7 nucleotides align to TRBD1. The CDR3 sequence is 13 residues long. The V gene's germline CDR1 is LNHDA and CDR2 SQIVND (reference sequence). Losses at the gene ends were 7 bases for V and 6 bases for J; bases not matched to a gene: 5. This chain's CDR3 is CASNLGQAGELFF. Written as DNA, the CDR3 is TGTGCCAGTAATCTCGGACAGGCCGGGGAGCTGTTTTTT.

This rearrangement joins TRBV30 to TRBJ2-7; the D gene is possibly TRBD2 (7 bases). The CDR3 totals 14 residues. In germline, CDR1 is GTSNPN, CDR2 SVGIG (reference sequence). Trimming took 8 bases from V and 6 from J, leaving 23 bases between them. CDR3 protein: CARGSLGGLGEQYF. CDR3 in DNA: TGTGCCCGCGGGAGTTTGGGGGGGCTAGGCGAGCAGTACTTC.

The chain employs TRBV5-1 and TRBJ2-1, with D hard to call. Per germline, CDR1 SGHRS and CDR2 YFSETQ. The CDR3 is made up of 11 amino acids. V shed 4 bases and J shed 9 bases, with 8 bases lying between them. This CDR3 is CASSENSEQFF. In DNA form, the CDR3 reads TGCGCCAGCAGCGAAAATAGTGAGCAGTTCTTC. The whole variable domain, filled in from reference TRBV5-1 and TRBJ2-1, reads KAGVTQTPRYLIKTRGQQVTLSCSPISGHRSVSWYQQTPGQGLQFLFEYFSETQRNKGNFPGRFSGRQFSNSRSEMNVSTLELGDSALYLCASSENSEQFFGPGTRLTVL.

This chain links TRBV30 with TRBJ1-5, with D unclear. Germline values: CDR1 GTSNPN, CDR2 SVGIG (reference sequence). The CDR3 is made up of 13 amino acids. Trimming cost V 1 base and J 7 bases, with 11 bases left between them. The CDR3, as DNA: TGTGCCTGGAGTGAGCAGGCCAGCCAGCCCCAGCATTTT. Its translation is CAWSEQASQPQHF.

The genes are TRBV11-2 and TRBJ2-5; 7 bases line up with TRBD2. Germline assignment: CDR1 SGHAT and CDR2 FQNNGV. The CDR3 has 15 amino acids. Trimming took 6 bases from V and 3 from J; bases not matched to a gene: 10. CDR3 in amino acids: CASRGQAGFEETQYF. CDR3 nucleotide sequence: TGTGCCAGCAGGGGGCAAGCGGGGTTTGAAGAGACCCAGTACTTC.

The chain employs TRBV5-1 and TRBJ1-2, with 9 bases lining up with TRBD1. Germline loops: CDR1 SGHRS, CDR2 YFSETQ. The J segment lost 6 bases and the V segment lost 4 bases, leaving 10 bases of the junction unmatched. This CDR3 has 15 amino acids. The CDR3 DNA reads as TGCGCCAGCAGCCCAACTACAGGGGGCTCGGATGGCTACACCTTC. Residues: CASSPTTGGSDGYTF.

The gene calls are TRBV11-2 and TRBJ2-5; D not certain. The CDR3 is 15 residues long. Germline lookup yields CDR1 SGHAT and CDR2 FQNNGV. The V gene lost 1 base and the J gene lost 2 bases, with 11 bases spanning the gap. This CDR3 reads CASSLGGVHQETQYF. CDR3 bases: TGTGCCAGCAGCTTAGGGGGTGTCCATCAAGAGACCCAGTACTTC.

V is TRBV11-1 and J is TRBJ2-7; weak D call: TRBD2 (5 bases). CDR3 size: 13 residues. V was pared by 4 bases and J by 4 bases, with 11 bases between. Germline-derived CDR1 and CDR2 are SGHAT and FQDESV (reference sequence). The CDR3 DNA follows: TGTGCCAGCAGCTCCGGGGATCTTTACGAGCAGTACTTC. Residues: CASSSGDLYEQYF.

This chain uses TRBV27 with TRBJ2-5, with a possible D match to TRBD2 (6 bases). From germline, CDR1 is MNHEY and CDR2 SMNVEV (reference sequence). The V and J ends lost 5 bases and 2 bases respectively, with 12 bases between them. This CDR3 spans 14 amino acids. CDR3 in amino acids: CASSTGVLQETQYF. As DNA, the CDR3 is TGTGCCAGCAGTACGGGGGTACTACAAGAGACCCAGTACTTC.

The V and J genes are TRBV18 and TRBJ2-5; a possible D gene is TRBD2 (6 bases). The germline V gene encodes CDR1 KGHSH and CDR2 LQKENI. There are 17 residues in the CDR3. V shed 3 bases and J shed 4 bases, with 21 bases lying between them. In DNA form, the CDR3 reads TGTGCCAGCTCACCTGTTGCGCGGGGCTCGAGGGGAGAGACCCAGTACTTC. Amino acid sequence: CASSPVARGSRGETQYF. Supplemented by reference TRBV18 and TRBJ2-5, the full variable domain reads NAGVMQNPRHLVRRRGQEARLRCSPMKGHSHVYWYRQLPEEGLKFMVYLQKENIIDESGMPKERFSAEFPKEGPSILRIQQVVRGDSAAYFCASSPVARGSRGETQYFGPGTRLLVL.

The CDR3 region is CASSRATVLDNQPQHF. Written as DNA, the CDR3 is TGTGCCAGCAGCCGTGCAACAGTCCTTGACAATCAGCCCCAGCATTTT. The rearrangement uses TRBV2 and TRBJ1-5, with D unresolved. Germline assignment: CDR1 SNHLY and CDR2 FYNNEI. The CDR3 is 16 residues long. V was cut by 6 bases and J by 3 bases, with 18 bases left in between.

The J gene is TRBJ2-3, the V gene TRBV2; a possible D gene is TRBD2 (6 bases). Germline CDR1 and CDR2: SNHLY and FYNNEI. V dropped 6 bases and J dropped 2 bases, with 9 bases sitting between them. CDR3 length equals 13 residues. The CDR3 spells CASRGDFTDTQYF. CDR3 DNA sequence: TGTGCCAGCAGGGGGGACTTCACAGATACGCAGTATTTT.

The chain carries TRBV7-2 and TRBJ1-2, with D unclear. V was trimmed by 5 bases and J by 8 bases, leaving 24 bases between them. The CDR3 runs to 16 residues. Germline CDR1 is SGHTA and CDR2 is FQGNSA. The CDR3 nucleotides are TGTGCCAGCAGCCACCCAGAGGGATATCTGAGAGAGGGCTACACCTTC. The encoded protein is CASSHPEGYLREGYTF.

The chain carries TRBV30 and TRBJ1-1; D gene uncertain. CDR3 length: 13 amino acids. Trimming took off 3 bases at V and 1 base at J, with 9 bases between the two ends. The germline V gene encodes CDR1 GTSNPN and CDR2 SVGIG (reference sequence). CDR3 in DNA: TGTGCCTGGAGGCAAAGGAAGAACACTGAAGCTTTCTTT. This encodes CAWRQRKNTEAFF.

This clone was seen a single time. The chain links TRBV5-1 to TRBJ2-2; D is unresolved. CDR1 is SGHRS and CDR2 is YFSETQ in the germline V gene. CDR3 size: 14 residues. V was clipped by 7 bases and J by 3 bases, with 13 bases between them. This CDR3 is CASRSYLDTGELFF. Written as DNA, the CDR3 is TGCGCCAGCCGGTCCTACCTGGACACCGGGGAGCTGTTTTTT.

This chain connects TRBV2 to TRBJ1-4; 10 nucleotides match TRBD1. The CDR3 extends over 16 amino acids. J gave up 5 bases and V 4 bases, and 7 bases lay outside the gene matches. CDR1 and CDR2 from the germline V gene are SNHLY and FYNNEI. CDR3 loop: CASSASGDRGNEKLFF. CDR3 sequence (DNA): TGTGCCAGCAGTGCCTCGGGGGACAGGGGAAATGAAAAACTGTTTTTT.

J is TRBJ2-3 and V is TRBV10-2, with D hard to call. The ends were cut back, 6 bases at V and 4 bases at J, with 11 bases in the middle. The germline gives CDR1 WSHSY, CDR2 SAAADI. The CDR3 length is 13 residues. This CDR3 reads CASSLLGADTQYF. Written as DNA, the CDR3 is TGCGCCAGCAGCTTATTGGGCGCAGATACGCAGTATTTT.

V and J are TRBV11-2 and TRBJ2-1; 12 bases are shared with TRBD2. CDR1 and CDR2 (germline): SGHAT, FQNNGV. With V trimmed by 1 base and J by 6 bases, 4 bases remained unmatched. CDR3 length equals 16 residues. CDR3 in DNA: TGTGCCAGCAGCTTAGGGTCTAGCGGGAGGGCCAATGAGCAGTTCTTC. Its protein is CASSLGSSGRANEQFF.

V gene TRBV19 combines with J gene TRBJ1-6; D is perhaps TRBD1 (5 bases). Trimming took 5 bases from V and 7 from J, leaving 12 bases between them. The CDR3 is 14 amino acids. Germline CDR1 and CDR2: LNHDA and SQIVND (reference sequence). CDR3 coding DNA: TGTGCCAGTAGTGCCGGGACGGGCAATTCACCCCTCCACTTT. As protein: CASSAGTGNSPLHF.

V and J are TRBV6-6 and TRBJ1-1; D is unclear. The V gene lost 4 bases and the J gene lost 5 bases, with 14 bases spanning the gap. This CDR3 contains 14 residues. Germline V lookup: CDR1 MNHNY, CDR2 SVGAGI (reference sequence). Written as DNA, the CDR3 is TGTGCCAGCAGTTTGATATCGGGGAGTACTGAAGCTTTCTTT. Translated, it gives CASSLISGSTEAFF.

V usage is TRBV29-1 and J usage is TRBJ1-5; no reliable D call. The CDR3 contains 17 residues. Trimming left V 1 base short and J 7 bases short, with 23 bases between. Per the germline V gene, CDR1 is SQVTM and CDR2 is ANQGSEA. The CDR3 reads CSVEGERVQMCLQPQHF. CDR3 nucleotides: TGCAGCGTTGAAGGAGAAAGGGTCCAGATGTGTTTGCAGCCCCAGCATTTT.

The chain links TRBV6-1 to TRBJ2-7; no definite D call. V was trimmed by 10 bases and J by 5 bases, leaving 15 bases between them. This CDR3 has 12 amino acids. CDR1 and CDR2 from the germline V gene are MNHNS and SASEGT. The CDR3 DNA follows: TGTGCCACGCCTAAAAACGAGCACGAGCAGTACTTC. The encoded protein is CATPKNEHEQYF.

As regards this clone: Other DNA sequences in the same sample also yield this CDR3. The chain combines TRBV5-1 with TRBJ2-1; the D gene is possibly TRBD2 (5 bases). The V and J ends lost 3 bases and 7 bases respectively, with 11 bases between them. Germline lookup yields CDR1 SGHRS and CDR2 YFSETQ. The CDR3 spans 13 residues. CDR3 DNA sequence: TGCGCCAGCAGCTCGACTGGCGGGAATGAGCAGTTCTTC. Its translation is CASSSTGGNEQFF.